One T cell receptor beta chain is described in this entry. What this receptor recognizes is not known. No quality values exist for individual bases; no much larger clone is one base distant. The source of the sample is a study of blood T cell repertoires in COVID-19 (dated by TCRdb to the early 2020s). With respect to the entire study: Samples from collaborators originated in the United States, Italy and Spain and spanned both the acute and convalescent phases of COVID-19. The prospective study material was composed of cDNA or gDNA derived from T cells, B-cell-depleted T cells, or PBMCs. The dataset comprised deeply sampled blood TCRbeta repertoires from subjects exposed to, actively infected with, or recovered from COVID-19. The repertoires were released in a freely available public database intended as a resource for research on the immune response to SARS-CoV-2. Samples came from the ongoing ImmuneRACE study (first 160 participants) plus 1,254 subjects from 6 global collaborators. Nearly every sample came with metadata listing a de-identified subject ID, COVID-19 status, age in years and sex. Where available, HLA class I and class II types were taken from metadata supplied by the sample provider and were not determined by assay-based typing.

V is reduced by 3 bases and J by 3 bases, leaving a spacing of 12 bases between them. Including cysteine and phenylalanine, the CDR3 has 14 amino acids. The entry retains the CDR3 DNA only, 42 bases that are in frame from base 1. The germline V gene specifies KGHSH as CDR1 and LQKENI as CDR2. What the authors observed across the whole study: The amount of clinical and demographic metadata varied by source and participant and was provided uncurated.

TCRbeta CDR3 regions were amplified from genomic DNA using the immunoSEQ Assay, a bias-controlled multiplex PCR. The study's processing was this. Within the assay, amplification of reference gene primers was used to estimate how many nucleated cells each sample contained. Sequence reads were collapsed and filtered to measure the absolute abundance of every unique TCRbeta CDR3 rearrangement. For each sample, productive Simpson clonality was calculated as the square root of Simpson's diversity index over productive rearrangements. Drawn from immuneACCESS, this table holds only the in-frame rearrangements with V and J called that TCRdb kept. Clones are partly lost; checked studies trace under half to an unresolved V gene and leave the rest unexplained. D and trimming were read from the DNA, whereas the V and J calls and clone size are those reported in that table. This sample holds approximately 500,000 clones; approximately 92% were observed only once. The top ten clones comprise around 0.92% of the sample.

One collaborating source in Seattle enrolled patients while the patients were actively infected and followed the patients over time throughout the course of disease. The collaborating institutions used their own protocols to collect whole blood in K2EDTA tubes. For TCRbeta analysis, collaborators shipped samples as frozen whole blood, isolated PBMCs, or DNA extracted from either of those sample types. The V and J genes are TRBV18 and TRBJ2-7, with TRBD1 perhaps the D gene, on 6 matching bases. Material: peripheral blood. This clonotype was sampled from a young man with COVID-19, enrolled during active disease. The CDR3 loop reads CASSPMDRNYEQYF. The sequence in DNA is TGTGCCAGCTCACCCATGGACAGAAACTACGAGCAGTACTTC.